This T cell receptor (beta chain) was sequenced during a study of shared clonotypes between healthy human individuals. Naive CD8 cells, CD45RO-negative and positively selected for CCR7, excluded terminally differentiated effector memory CD45RA+ cells. A single count supports this clone. Antigen specificity is unknown. This was a deep-level run. This table comes from immunoSEQ multiplex PCR, and its TCRdb copy is limited to in-frame clones, with some not included. Altogether more than 2 million clones are present, approximately 94% being singletons, with the ten largest covering 0.85% to 1.2%. The CDR3 is 16 amino acids. V lost 0 bases and J 2 bases, leaving 13 bases between the germline ends. Germline V gives CDR1 MGHRA, CDR2 YSYEKL. General study points: In having few donors, the study represented limited genetic and exposure-history diversity.

Sequencing input: naive CD8+ T cells sorted from blood. The clonotype was recovered from a man younger than 35 in good health. This chain joins TRBV4-1 and TRBJ2-5; D is possibly TRBD2 (5 bases). CDR3 loop: CASSQESGTLQETQYF. Here the CDR3 DNA reads TGCGCCAGCAGCCAAGAGAGCGGCACATTACAAGAGACCCAGTACTTC.